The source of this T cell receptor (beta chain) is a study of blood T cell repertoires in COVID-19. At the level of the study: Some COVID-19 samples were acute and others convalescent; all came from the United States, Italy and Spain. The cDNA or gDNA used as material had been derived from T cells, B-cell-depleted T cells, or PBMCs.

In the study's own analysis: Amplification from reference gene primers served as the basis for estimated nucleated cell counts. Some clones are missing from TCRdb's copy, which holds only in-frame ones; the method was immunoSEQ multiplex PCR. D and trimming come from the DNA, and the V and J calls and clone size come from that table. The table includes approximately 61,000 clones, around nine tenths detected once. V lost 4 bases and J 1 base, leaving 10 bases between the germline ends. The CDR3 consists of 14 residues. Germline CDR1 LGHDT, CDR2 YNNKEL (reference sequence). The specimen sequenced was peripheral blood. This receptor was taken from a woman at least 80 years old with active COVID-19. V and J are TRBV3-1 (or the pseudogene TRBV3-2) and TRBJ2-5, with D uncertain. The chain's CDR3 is CASSPRAVQETQYF. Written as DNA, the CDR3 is TGTGCCAGCAGCCCCCGCGCGGTCCAAGAGACCCAGTACTTC.